This paragraph reports one T cell receptor beta chain. These data are taken from a study of cytomegalovirus exposure and HLA in healthy donors. The CDR3 runs to 16 residues. The V end was cut by 6 bases, the J end by 2 bases, with 18 bases between. CDR1 is KGHSH and CDR2 is LQKENI in the germline V gene. The PCR used 60 Vbeta and 13 Jbeta primers. Libraries were prepared by immunoSEQ multiplex PCR; TCRdb keeps only in-frame clonotypes and omits some of them. Of approximately 280,000 clones in the sample, about 90% are singletons; the top ten hold about 2%. The chain joins TRBV18 to TRBJ2-3, with D maybe TRBD2 (6 bases). The source of this sequence is a woman aged 18-29 years in good health and CMV-seronegative. Sequenced material: PBMCs. The CDR3 is CASSPALAVSTDTQYF. CDR3 DNA sequence: TGTGCCAGCTCTCCGGCCTTAGCGGTCTCCACAGATACGCAGTATTTT.